This T cell receptor (beta chain) was found in a study of shared clonotypes between healthy human individuals. Source study methods: Filtering differed because ImmunoSEQ produced junction-only sequences that carried no quality scores. Some clones are missing from TCRdb's copy, which holds only in-frame ones; the method was immunoSEQ multiplex PCR. From that table come the V and J calls and clone size; the DNA was used to work out D and trimming. Here the sample spans 1,500,000 or so clones, more than 95% being singletons. General study points: What limited the represented genetic and exposure-history diversity was the small number of donors. Among a handful of donors, around 5% of naive CD4 clonotypes were found in common. An expected dependence of interdonor clonotype sharing on sequencing depth was noted.

Germline CDR1 SGHAT, CDR2 FQNNGV. This CDR3 has 15 amino acids. Between the trimmed V and J ends, which lost 1 base and 1 base, there was a span of 10 bases. Turning to this clone: The antigen is unknown.

This clonotype was sampled from a man aged 30-40 years in good health. Sequenced: naive CD4+ T cells sorted from blood. Subset indicated: CD45RA+ positively selected. This rearrangement joins TRBV11-2 to TRBJ1-1; tentatively, D is TRBD1 (5 bases). The CDR3 sequence is CASSLGRGTNTEAFF. The CDR3 DNA is TGTGCCAGCAGCTTAGGTCGGGGGACGAACACTGAAGCTTTCTTT.